This T cell receptor (beta chain) stems from a study of regulatory T cells in long-lasting Graves disease. Germline V gene sequence: CDR1 MNHEY, CDR2 SMNVEV (reference sequence). V lost 7 bases to trimming and J lost 6 bases; unmatched junction nucleotides: 11. The CDR3 runs to 15 residues. Study-wide results and limits: The researchers studied only peripheral blood, not thyroid tissue. Under persistent disease, TRBV28, TRBJ1-2 and TRBJ2-5 were used preferentially.

TCR beta libraries were built with iRepertoire HTBI primers and Arm-PCR of CDR3 regions. TCRdb fed the multiplex PCR reads into MiXCR, producing one record per CDR3 protein. The sample shows 400,000 to 500,000 distinct CDR3 sequences, approximately 16% of them seen only once. Described time point: newly diagnosed GD, antithyroid drugs for less than 3 months. RNA isolated from PBMCs was used to make the TCR library. A remark on this clonotype: Its cognate antigen is unknown.

These records were also assigned to another study, of T cells in Graves' hyperthyroidism and ophthalmopathy. That report notes: Stable hyperthyroidism was separated from ophthalmopathy by a model based on 13 V-J features.

The V and J genes are TRBV27 and TRBJ2-3, with 9 bases identical to TRBD2. This receptor was obtained from a young woman with Graves disease. This sample comprised peripheral blood mononuclear cells (PBMCs), obtained at new diagnosis, from a patient treated with antithyroid drugs. The CDR3 sequence is CASTDGGGRADTQYF. The CDR3 bases are TGTGCCAGCACCGATGGGGGCGGGAGGGCGGATACGCAGTATTTT.